In this sample, the clone carrying this T cell receptor beta chain turned up many times. Its specificity is unknown. This CDR3 is built from 15 residues. V shed 5 bases, J shed 1 base, and the junction held 6 bases outside the gene matches. The germline gives CDR1 MNHNY, CDR2 SVGAGI (reference sequence). The data were obtained in a study of T cells after yellow fever vaccination. Study outcomes and limitations: The bulk population could contribute abundant contaminating clonotypes to FACS-sorted repertoires.

By 5'RACE template switching, TCR cDNA was produced, with a universal primer site and UMIs added in the process. TCRdb recomputed calls from the 5' RACE reads with MiXCR, one row per CDR3 protein. Among about 220,000 distinct CDR3 sequences, roughly 3.3% were seen once, and the ten largest hold approximately 3.5%. The clonotype was recovered from a man aged 18-30 years who received the YFV17D yellow fever vaccine. The rearrangement joins TRBV6-6 to TRBJ2-3; 7 bases line up with TRBD2. This specimen consisted of CD4+ T cells sorted from PBMCs, obtained 10 days after the yellow fever booster vaccination. The CDR3 is CASSNRGRGTDTQYF. The DNA of the CDR3 is TGTGCCAGCAGTAACCGTGGGAGGGGCACAGATACGCAGTATTTT.